The 24 T cell receptor beta chains presented below share a single source sample, sequenced in a study of blood T cell repertoires in COVID-19. TCRdb's copy holds only in-frame clones and misses some; the assay was immunoSEQ multiplex PCR. The sample yields fewer than 200,000 clones, roughly 90% seen once. Material for sequencing was peripheral blood. These receptors all stem from a man aged 55 to 70 with acute or convalescent COVID-19.

The table lists this clone with a count of one. V and J are TRBV5-1 and TRBJ1-3, with 8 nucleotides matching TRBD1. Unmatched junction bases numbered 5, after V lost 1 base and J lost 2 bases. Germline lookup yields CDR1 SGHRS and CDR2 YFSETQ. This CDR3 has 16 residues. CDR3 nucleotides: TGCGCCAGCAGCTTGAACGACAGGGGAACTGGAAACACCATATATTTT. Protein: CASSLNDRGTGNTIYF.

In its sample, this clone was seen once. The V gene is TRBV7-2, the J gene TRBJ2-7, with D perhaps TRBD2 (5 bases). CDR3 length: 15 residues. V lost 2 bases, J lost 1 base, and 12 bases lay in between. Germline CDR1 is SGHTA and CDR2 is FQGNSA. The CDR3, as DNA: TGTGCCAGCAGCTTATTTGGGAGTCAGTCCTACGAGCAGTACTTC. This encodes CASSLFGSQSYEQYF.

The J gene is TRBJ1-2, the V gene TRBV20-1, with a tentative D call TRBD1 (5 bases). This CDR3 has 12 amino acids. V was pared by 3 bases and J by 6 bases, with 11 bases between. Germline V gene lookup returns CDR1 DFQATT and CDR2 SNEGSKA (reference sequence). The CDR3 bases are TGCAGTGCTAGTCGCTGGGGGGATGGCTACACCTTC. As protein: CSASRWGDGYTF.

There are a few counts of this clone. This rearrangement joins TRBV5-5 to TRBJ2-7; 9 positions agree with TRBD1. The CDR3 extends over 16 amino acids. Per germline, CDR1 SGHKS and CDR2 YYEKEE (reference sequence). V gave up 4 bases and J gave up 2 bases; unmatched junction bases: 10. CDR3 region: CASSGTGTGRTYEQYV. CDR3 nucleotide sequence: TGTGCCAGCAGCGGTACCGGGACAGGGCGGACCTACGAGCAGTACGTC.

This clone appeared a few times. V gene TRBV30 combines with J gene TRBJ1-5; D unresolved. CDR1 GTSNPN and CDR2 SVGIG come from the germline V gene (reference sequence). Trimming stripped 2 bases from V and 8 bases from J, with 10 bases between. The CDR3 has 12 amino acids. The CDR3 DNA reads TGTGCCTGGAGTCGGGGAATTGAGCCCCAGCATTTT. This gives the protein CAWSRGIEPQHF.

The chain links TRBV5-4 to TRBJ2-5, with 10 bases aligning to TRBD2. Germline CDR1 is SGHNT and CDR2 is YYREEE (reference sequence). After removal of 2 bases from V and 1 base from J, the junction contained 2 bases not matched to a gene. This CDR3 spans 15 amino acids. The CDR3 is CASSLAGGRQETQYF. The CDR3 nucleotides read TGTGCCAGCAGCTTAGCGGGAGGGCGCCAAGAGACCCAGTACTTC. Combining the CDR3 with reference TRBV5-4 and TRBJ2-5 gives the whole variable domain ETGVTQSPTHLIKTRGQQVTLRCSSQSGHNTVSWYQQALGQGPQFIFQYYREEENGRGNFPPRFSGLQFPNYSSELNVNALELDDSALYLCASSLAGGRQETQYFGPGTRLLVL.

The chain combines TRBV6-5 with TRBJ2-3; 7 nucleotides align to TRBD2. CDR1 MNHEY and CDR2 SVGAGI come from the germline V gene. The CDR3 spans 14 residues. The V segment lost 6 bases and the J segment 0 bases; nucleotides outside the gene matches: 3. CDR3 residues: CASSRAGSTDTQYF. CDR3 nucleotides: TGTGCCAGCAGCCGAGCGGGAAGCACAGATACGCAGTATTTT.

The chain joins TRBV9 to TRBJ2-1; perhaps TRBD2 as D (5 bases). Germline CDR1 and CDR2: SGDLS and YYNGEE. This CDR3 has 16 residues. With 0 bases removed from V and 2 bases from J, the gap between germline ends came to 12 bases. CDR3 region: CASSVATAGTYNEQFF. Here the CDR3 DNA reads TGTGCCAGCAGCGTAGCTACGGCGGGTACCTACAATGAGCAGTTCTTC.

The chain uses TRBV7-9 and TRBJ2-3, with TRBD1 matching over 10 bases. V lost 1 base to trimming and J lost 0 bases; unmatched junction nucleotides: 1. The CDR3 runs to 16 residues. Germline V CDR1 and CDR2: SEHNR, FQNEAQ (reference sequence). CDR3 region: CASSLGDRGSTDTQYF. The CDR3, as DNA: TGTGCCAGCAGCTTAGGGGACAGGGGCAGCACAGATACGCAGTATTTT.

The rearrangement links TRBV2 to TRBJ1-5, with 8 nucleotides matching TRBD1. This CDR3 comprises 17 residues. The ends lost 6 bases at V and 2 bases at J; junction bases unmatched: 12. Germline V CDR1 and CDR2: SNHLY, FYNNEI. This chain's CDR3 is CASRGFPGGKGNQPQHF. DNA for the CDR3: TGTGCCAGCAGAGGATTTCCAGGGGGCAAGGGCAATCAGCCCCAGCATTTT. The full variable domain, in which reference TRBV2 and TRBJ1-5 provide the parts outside the CDR3, is EPEVTQTPSHQVTQMGQEVILRCVPISNHLYFYWYRQILGQKVEFLVSFYNNEISEKSEIFDDQFSVERPDGSNFTLKIRSTKLEDSAMYFCASRGFPGGKGNQPQHFGDGTRLSIL.

The chain carries TRBV12-3 or TRBV12-4 and TRBJ1-5; no firm D call. The CDR3 covers 12 residues. V gave up 6 bases and J gave up 1 base, with 4 bases separating them. This CDR3 reads CASSPSNQPQHF. The DNA for the CDR3 is TGTGCCAGCAGCCCAAGCAATCAGCCCCAGCATTTT.

This sequence joins TRBV6-6 and TRBJ2-3, with D unclear. Per germline, CDR1 MNHNY and CDR2 SVGAGI (reference sequence). The CDR3 loop spans 12 amino acids. V was pared by 6 bases and J by 2 bases, with 6 bases between. The CDR3 here is CASSRLTDTQYF. The CDR3 bases are TGTGCCAGCAGCCGTCTCACAGATACGCAGTATTTT.

V gene TRBV6-5 combines with J gene TRBJ1-5; D unclear. Between the trimmed V and J ends, which lost 6 bases and 2 bases, there was a span of 11 bases. CDR1 and CDR2 (germline): MNHEY, SVGAGI. The CDR3 is 14 amino acids. As DNA, the CDR3 is TGTGCCAGCAGCTATCTCGCGGGCAATCAGCCCCAGCATTTT. Translation gives CASSYLAGNQPQHF.

V is TRBV27 and J is TRBJ1-2; D remains ambiguous. Germline V gene sequence: CDR1 MNHEY, CDR2 SMNVEV (reference sequence). Trimming left V 2 bases short and J 4 bases short, with 8 bases between. The CDR3 consists of 13 residues. The CDR3 region has the DNA TGTGCCAGCAGTTTACAGAAAAGCTATGGCTACACCTTC. Its translation: CASSLQKSYGYTF.

The rearrangement uses TRBV27 and TRBJ1-1, with 7 bases aligning to TRBD1. The J segment lost 4 bases and the V segment lost 7 bases, leaving 9 bases of the junction unmatched. The germline gives CDR1 MNHEY, CDR2 SMNVEV (reference sequence). This CDR3 is built from 14 residues. The DNA for the CDR3 is TGTGCCAGCACTCGCGACAGGGTCAGCACTGAAGCTTTCTTT. Protein: CASTRDRVSTEAFF.

The rearrangement links TRBV5-1 to TRBJ1-4; no clear D. The CDR3 totals 15 residues. Deletions cut 4 bases from V and 3 bases from J, with 13 bases between. The V gene's germline CDR1 is SGHRS and CDR2 YFSETQ. The CDR3 DNA follows: TGCGCCAGCAGCGGTTTACAGCTATCTAATGAAAAACTGTTTTTT. This codes for CASSGLQLSNEKLFF.

V gene TRBV29-1 combines with J gene TRBJ1-2; D possibly corresponds to TRBD1 (5 bases). The CDR3 covers 12 residues. The germline V gene encodes CDR1 SQVTM and CDR2 ANQGSEA. Trimming took 7 bases from V and 5 from J, leaving 14 bases between them. DNA for the CDR3: TGCAGCGCCAAGGGGTTGGCGTATGGCTACACCTTC. Its protein product is CSAKGLAYGYTF.

The chain couples TRBV30 to TRBJ2-7, with TRBD2 matching over 8 bases. CDR1 is GTSNPN and CDR2 is SVGIG in the germline V gene (reference sequence). With V trimmed by 1 base and J by 2 bases, 7 bases remained unmatched. This CDR3 is 15 amino acids long. Here the CDR3 DNA reads TGTGCCTGGAGTGAGGGGAGCGGGAGCCCCTACGAGCAGTACTTC. This codes for CAWSEGSGSPYEQYF.

The chain recombines TRBV18 with TRBJ2-7; 9 bases are shared with TRBD1. CDR1 KGHSH and CDR2 LQKENI come from the germline V gene. Trimming cost V 3 bases and J 7 bases; bases outside gene matches: 4. This CDR3 region has 13 residues. CDR3 region: CASSPRQGEEQYV. The DNA for the CDR3 is TGTGCCAGCTCACCGCGACAGGGGGAAGAGCAGTACGTC.

V and J are TRBV6-6 and TRBJ2-6, with 8 nucleotides matching TRBD1. The V gene end was trimmed by 2 bases and the J gene end by 4 bases; junction bases not matched to a gene: 4. The CDR3 has 16 amino acids. CDR1 and CDR2 from the germline V gene are MNHNY and SVGAGI (reference sequence). The DNA for the CDR3 is TGTGCCAGCAGTTACAAGGACAGGGCCGGGGCCAACGTCCTGACTTTC. The encoded protein is CASSYKDRAGANVLTF.

The CDR3 region is CASSRATSGRGWDNEQFF. CDR3 nucleotides: TGTGCCAGCAGCCGCGCTACTAGCGGGAGAGGGTGGGACAATGAGCAGTTCTTC. The rearrangement uses TRBV9 and TRBJ2-1; 11 bases line up with TRBD2. The CDR3 runs to 18 residues. V lost 4 bases, J lost 5 bases, and 14 bases stayed unmatched. The germline CDR1 and CDR2 sequences are SGDLS and YYNGEE.

The chain recombines TRBV7-9 with TRBJ2-2, with D tentatively TRBD1 (5 bases). The CDR3 covers 13 residues. The V and J ends lost 2 bases and 8 bases respectively, with 9 bases between them. Germline V gene sequence: CDR1 SEHNR, CDR2 FQNEAQ (reference sequence). The CDR3 DNA reads TGTGCCAGCAGCTTAAACCAGGGAGGGGAGCTGTTTTTT. Translated: CASSLNQGGELFF.

This chain joins TRBV27 and TRBJ2-1, with 7 positions matching TRBD1. The CDR3 is made up of 14 amino acids. Germline V lookup: CDR1 MNHEY, CDR2 SMNVEV (reference sequence). Unmatched junction bases numbered 8, after V lost 5 bases and J lost 7 bases. CDR3 in DNA: TGTGCCAGCAGTACCAGGACAGGCAGAAATGAGCAGTTCTTC. Its translation is CASSTRTGRNEQFF.

Comment on this clone: Other DNA sequences in this specimen translate into the identical CDR3. The V and J genes are TRBV24-1 and TRBJ1-2, with TRBD1 identical over 8 bases. V was pared by 2 bases and J by 4 bases, with 2 bases of the junction left unmatched. The germline gives CDR1 KGHDR, CDR2 SFDVKD. This CDR3 is built from 14 residues. CDR3 DNA: TGTGCCACCAGTGATTCGGACAGGGCCTATGGCTACACCTTC. Protein product: CATSDSDRAYGYTF.